This T cell receptor beta chain stems from a study of T-cell memory formation after mild COVID-19. 5'RACE with constant-segment primers built TCRalpha and TCRbeta cDNA libraries with UMIs. From the 5' RACE reads, TCRdb called clonotypes with MiXCR, one entry per CDR3 protein. Altogether 300,000 or so distinct CDR3 sequences are present, about 17% being singletons, with the ten largest covering 20% to 25%. The study's findings and limits: Researchers found some responding clones in pre-infection memory, a sign that cross-reactive memory joined. Proof of SARS-CoV-2 specificity was absent for the second-wave clones that crested on day 37. CD4+ bias marked clones expanding day 15 to 37, unlike balanced contracting clones.

In the case of this clonotype: Its antigen remains unidentified.

V was pared by 0 bases and J by 2 bases, with 11 bases between. This CDR3 is 15 amino acids long. The germline V gene has CDR1 SGHTA and CDR2 FQGNSA. Sample: PBMCs or a T cell subset sorted from them (not recorded which). The chain recombines TRBV7-2 with TRBJ2-7; perhaps TRBD1 as D (6 bases). This clonotype was sampled from a young man who had mild COVID-19 (a few samples of this study predate the infection). Cell type and time point are not known. The CDR3 region is CASSLAAGDTYEQYF. As DNA, the CDR3 is TGTGCCAGCAGCTTAGCCGCAGGGGATACCTACGAGCAGTACTTC.